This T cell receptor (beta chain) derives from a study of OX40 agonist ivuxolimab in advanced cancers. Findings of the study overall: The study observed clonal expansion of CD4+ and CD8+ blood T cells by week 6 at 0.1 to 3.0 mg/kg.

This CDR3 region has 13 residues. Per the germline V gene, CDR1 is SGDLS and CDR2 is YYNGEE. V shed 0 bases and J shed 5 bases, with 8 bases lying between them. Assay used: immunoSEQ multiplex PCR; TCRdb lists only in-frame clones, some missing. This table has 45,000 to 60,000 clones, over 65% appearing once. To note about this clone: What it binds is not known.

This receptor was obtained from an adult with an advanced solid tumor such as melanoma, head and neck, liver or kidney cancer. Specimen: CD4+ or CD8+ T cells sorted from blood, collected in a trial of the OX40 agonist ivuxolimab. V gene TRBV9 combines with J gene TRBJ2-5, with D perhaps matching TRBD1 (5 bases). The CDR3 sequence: CASSVGQSETQYF. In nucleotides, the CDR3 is TGTGCCAGCAGCGTAGGACAGTCGGAGACCCAGTACTTC.